Below, 14 T cell receptor beta chains from the same sample are listed, as sequenced in a study of neoadjuvant anti-PD-1 for oral cavity cancer. TCRdb's table, derived via immunoSEQ multiplex PCR, lists solely in-frame clones and lacks some. This sample yields around 34,000 clones, of which around nine tenths are seen a single time; 3.5% belongs to the top ten. This sample comprised PBMCs, obtained before nivolumab (anti-PD-1) treatment. All receptors come from a person between 40 and 85 years old with oral cavity squamous cell carcinoma.

The chain carries TRBV7-7 and TRBJ2-2; a weak D match, TRBD2 (5 bases). The V and J ends lost 11 bases and 3 bases respectively, with 16 bases between them. The CDR3 has 14 amino acids. Germline CDR1 reads SSHAT; CDR2 reads FNYEAQ (reference sequence). CDR3 sequence (DNA): TGTGCCTCCTCCTTGGACTCCGACACCGGGGAGCTGTTTTTT. Amino acid sequence: CASSLDSDTGELFF. Full variable domain (missing parts from reference TRBV7-7 and TRBJ2-2): GAGVSQSPRYKVTKRGQDVTLRCDPISSHATLYWYQQALGQGPEFLTYFNYEAQPDKSGLPSDRFSAERPEGSISTLTIQRTEQRDSAMYRCASSLDSDTGELFFGEGSRLTVL.

V usage is TRBV4-2 and J usage is TRBJ2-3, with 13 positions matching TRBD2. V gave up 5 bases and J gave up 3 bases; unmatched junction bases: 5. This CDR3 has 16 amino acids. The germline V gene encodes CDR1 LGHNA and CDR2 YNFKEQ. As DNA, the CDR3 is TGTGCCAGCAGCTTCGGACTAGCGGGGGCGACAGATACGCAGTATTTT. Its translation is CASSFGLAGATDTQYF.

The gene calls are TRBV7-3 and TRBJ1-6; tentatively, D is TRBD1 (5 bases). The CDR3 sequence is 15 residues long. V was clipped by 2 bases and J by 8 bases, with 13 bases between them. Germline V lookup: CDR1 SGHTA, CDR2 FQGTGA. For the CDR3, the DNA is TGTGCCAGCAGCTTAGCTGCTGGGGCTTATTCACCCCTCCACTTT. Protein product: CASSLAAGAYSPLHF.

This clone was seen a single time. This chain joins TRBV5-1 and TRBJ2-2, with 9 bases aligning to TRBD1. The germline CDR1 and CDR2 sequences are SGHRS and YFSETQ. The CDR3 totals 15 residues. J gave up 3 bases and V 3 bases, and 3 bases lay outside the gene matches. CDR3 coding DNA: TGCGCCAGCAGCTGGGACAGGGTGGACACCGGGGAGCTGTTTTTT. Protein product: CASSWDRVDTGELFF.

This clone was recorded once. The genes are TRBV9 and TRBJ2-3; TRBD1 agrees at 9 bases. The V gene's germline CDR1 is SGDLS and CDR2 YYNGEE. The CDR3 runs to 16 residues. J gave up 2 bases and V 2 bases, and 6 bases lay outside the gene matches. The CDR3 reads CASSVTGTGNTDTQYF. In nucleotides, the CDR3 is TGTGCCAGCAGCGTGACCGGGACAGGGAACACAGATACGCAGTATTTT.

The rearrangement links TRBV4-2 to TRBJ1-2; 9 bases map to TRBD1. Trimming at V came to 0 bases and at J to 6 bases, leaving 8 bases not matched to a gene. The V gene's germline CDR1 is LGHNA and CDR2 YNFKEQ. This CDR3 comprises 16 residues. The CDR3 nucleotides read TGTGCCAGCAGCCAAGAAGATGGGGACAGGGTCGATGGCTACACCTTC. It specifies CASSQEDGDRVDGYTF.

DNA for the CDR3: TGTGCCACCAGCAGAGAAGGGCGTCGGACTGAAGCTTTCTTT. Amino acids: CATSREGRRTEAFF. The chain joins TRBV15 to TRBJ1-1; D ambiguous. The CDR3 runs 14 residues. With 0 bases removed from V and 5 bases from J, the gap between germline ends came to 10 bases. Germline V gene sequence: CDR1 LNHNV, CDR2 YYDKDF (reference sequence).

V usage is TRBV7-2 and J usage is TRBJ2-7; D is perhaps TRBD1 (6 bases). CDR1 and CDR2 (germline): SGHTA, FQGNSA. Trimming cost V 2 bases and J 6 bases, with 23 bases left between them. The CDR3 loop spans 17 amino acids. For the CDR3, the DNA is TGTGCCAGCAGCTTAACAGGGACGGGGCAGGGTCGCGGCGAGCAGTACTTC. Residues: CASSLTGTGQGRGEQYF.

The chain links TRBV7-9 to TRBJ2-2; no reliable D call. Germline V lookup: CDR1 SEHNR, CDR2 FQNEAQ (reference sequence). The CDR3 runs to 12 residues. V was clipped by 6 bases and J by 3 bases, with 5 bases between them. CDR3: CASREDTGELFF. CDR3 bases: TGTGCCAGCAGGGAAGACACCGGGGAGCTGTTTTTT.

The chain joins TRBV28 to TRBJ1-2; D not resolved. V dropped 1 base and J dropped 0 bases, with 12 bases sitting between them. The length of the CDR3 is 16 residues. Germline lookup yields CDR1 MDHEN and CDR2 SYDVKM. The CDR3 is CASSLYGRTANYGYTF. The CDR3 nucleotides are TGTGCCAGCAGTTTATATGGCCGGACGGCTAACTATGGCTACACCTTC.

The rearrangement uses TRBV5-1 and TRBJ2-3; no clear D gene. V lost 2 bases, J lost 2 bases, and 12 bases lay in between. The length of the CDR3 is 15 residues. The germline gives CDR1 SGHRS, CDR2 YFSETQ. The CDR3 sequence: CASSFNSEPTDTQYF. CDR3 coding DNA: TGCGCCAGCAGCTTTAACAGCGAACCCACAGATACGCAGTATTTT.

This chain links TRBV6-1 with TRBJ1-6, with no clear D. The V gene's germline CDR1 is MNHNS and CDR2 SASEGT. V dropped 0 bases and J dropped 4 bases, with 10 bases sitting between them. This CDR3 is 16 amino acids long. This CDR3 is CASSEAPTFYNSPLHF. Here the CDR3 DNA reads TGTGCCAGCAGTGAAGCGCCGACATTTTATAATTCACCCCTCCACTTT.

The V and J genes are TRBV19 and TRBJ1-1, with 8 nucleotides matching TRBD1. The V gene's germline CDR1 is LNHDA and CDR2 SQIVND (reference sequence). The V and J ends lost 4 bases and 0 bases, in that order; junction bases with no gene match: 4. This CDR3 is 15 amino acids long. The CDR3 nucleotides are TGTGCCAGTAGTACCAAGACAGGGGTGAACACTGAAGCTTTCTTT. This sequence encodes CASSTKTGVNTEAFF. Variable domain in full (rest from reference TRBV19 and TRBJ1-1): DGGITQSPKYLFRKEGQNVTLSCEQNLNHDAMYWYRQDPGQGLRLIYYSQIVNDFQKGDIAEGYSVSREKKESFPLTVTSAQKNPTAFYLCASSTKTGVNTEAFFGQGTRLTVV.

The chain joins TRBV7-2 to TRBJ1-2; weak D call: TRBD1 (5 bases). CDR3 size: 16 residues. The ends were cut back, 4 bases at V and 1 base at J, with 16 bases in the middle. CDR1 is SGHTA, CDR2 FQGNSA, per germline. The CDR3 DNA is TGTGCCAGCAGCTGGGACCTACTCGGGGGTAACTATGGCTACACCTTC. Protein sequence: CASSWDLLGGNYGYTF. Based on the CDR3 plus reference TRBV7-2 and TRBJ1-2, the full variable domain is GAGVSQSPSNKVTEKGKDVELRCDPISGHTALYWYRQSLGQGLEFLIYFQGNSAPDKSGLPSDRFSAERTGGSVSTLTIQRTQQEDSAVYLCASSWDLLGGNYGYTFGSGTRLTVV.